This record covers a single T cell receptor (beta chain). What it binds is not known. The naive gate required viable CD3+CD4+ or CD3+CD8+ cells with CCR7+CD45RA+CD45RO-CD95-CD27+CD28+ phenotype. The sample comes from a study of T cells after posttransplantation cyclophosphamide. Sequencing used immunoSEQ multiplex PCR; TCRdb keeps in-frame clones, though not all of them. The repertoire holds about 22,000 clones, with over 95% as singletons. Findings and caveats of the study: Donor CD8+ memory clones often dominated recipient blood repertoires at later times.

The sequence was obtained from a man between 45 and 60 years old in good health, CMV-negative, and a related stem cell transplant donor. Sequenced material: naive CD4+ T cells sorted from PBMCs.

The CDR3 DNA follows: TGTGCCAGCTCACCAGGACTAGCGGGAGGGCCGCCAGATACGCAGTATTTT. Its translation is CASSPGLAGGPPDTQYF. The chain combines TRBV18 with TRBJ2-3; 15 bases fit TRBD2. Trimming took 2 bases from V and 4 from J; bases not matched to a gene: 4. Germline lookup yields CDR1 KGHSH and CDR2 LQKENI. This CDR3 has 17 amino acids. Full variable domain (rest looked up from reference TRBV18 and TRBJ2-3): NAGVMQNPRHLVRRRGQEARLRCSPMKGHSHVYWYRQLPEEGLKFMVYLQKENIIDESGMPKERFSAEFPKEGPSILRIQQVVRGDSAAYFCASSPGLAGGPPDTQYFGPGTRLTVL.